Listed below are T cell receptor beta chains from one sample, sequenced in a study of T cells expressing NK-cell markers. Each CDR3 protein gets one entry in TCRdb, which reprocessed the 5' RACE reads and gives no DNA. This repertoire includes about 460,000 distinct CDR3 sequences. Sequencing input: blood T cells: a sorted CD56 or NKG2C T cell subset, CD4+ or CD8+ T cells, or bulk PBMC T cells (not recorded which). These receptors all come from a woman between 45 and 65 years old in good health. Each CDR3 is given with its conserved first and last residue. The order of the fields is CDR3 length, J gene, V gene, CDR3 protein.

cdr3_length: 14; j_call: TRBJ2-7; v_call: TRBV7-8; cdr3_aa: CASSLLDRYYEQYF
cdr3_length: 15; j_call: TRBJ1-1; v_call: TRBV7-9; cdr3_aa: CASSFPDRKNTEAFF
cdr3_length: 13; j_call: TRBJ2-1; v_call: TRBV29-1; cdr3_aa: CSASTGGGNEQFF
cdr3_length: 12; j_call: TRBJ1-2; v_call: TRBV6-1; cdr3_aa: CASSERGVSYTF
cdr3_length: 11; j_call: TRBJ1-1; v_call: TRBV29-1; cdr3_aa: CSVDFGGKAFF
cdr3_length: 12; j_call: TRBJ2-2; v_call: TRBV20-1; cdr3_aa: CSARDGPGELFF
cdr3_length: 16; j_call: TRBJ2-1; v_call: TRBV24-1; cdr3_aa: CATSDQGGPRGNEQFF
cdr3_length: 15; j_call: TRBJ2-3; v_call: TRBV7-9; cdr3_aa: CASSQTALPTDTQYF
cdr3_length: 15; j_call: TRBJ2-1; v_call: TRBV6-6; cdr3_aa: CASSYVVGLGNEQFF
cdr3_length: 12; j_call: TRBJ1-1; v_call: TRBV12-3/TRBV12-4; cdr3_aa: CASSPQRLGAFF
cdr3_length: 16; j_call: TRBJ2-2; v_call: TRBV6-5; cdr3_aa: CASSYGRDIISGELFF
cdr3_length: 11; j_call: TRBJ2-1; v_call: TRBV29-1; cdr3_aa: CSVAVPRGQFF
cdr3_length: 18; j_call: TRBJ2-1; v_call: TRBV3-1; cdr3_aa: CASSQEVGTSGGYNEQFF
cdr3_length: 14; j_call: TRBJ1-6; v_call: TRBV20-1; cdr3_aa: CSAGTGRGNSPLHF
cdr3_length: 14; j_call: TRBJ2-5; v_call: TRBV5-1; cdr3_aa: CASSLDRFPRTQYF
cdr3_length: 14; j_call: TRBJ2-3; v_call: TRBV29-1; cdr3_aa: CSVEKGQSTDTQYF
cdr3_length: 17; j_call: TRBJ2-1; v_call: TRBV12-5; cdr3_aa: CASGFGRGGITYNEQFF
cdr3_length: 15; j_call: TRBJ1-4; v_call: TRBV20-1; cdr3_aa: CSAPTPGQGVVKLFF
cdr3_length: 15; j_call: TRBJ1-1; v_call: TRBV3-1; cdr3_aa: CASSQGSGGRTEVFF
cdr3_length: 15; j_call: TRBJ2-5; v_call: TRBV28; cdr3_aa: CASSPGQGFEETQYF
cdr3_length: 17; j_call: TRBJ2-7; v_call: TRBV4-2; cdr3_aa: CASSQETSGRYAYEQYF
cdr3_length: 13; j_call: TRBJ2-3; v_call: TRBV29-1; cdr3_aa: CSARGGGADTQYF
cdr3_length: 12; j_call: TRBJ1-5; v_call: TRBV12-3/TRBV12-4; cdr3_aa: CASSLYSQPQHF
cdr3_length: 18; j_call: TRBJ2-1; v_call: TRBV25-1; cdr3_aa: CASSESGGPSSSYNEQFF
cdr3_length: 13; j_call: TRBJ2-7; v_call: TRBV29-1; cdr3_aa: CSVAPDTIRGQYF
cdr3_length: 18; j_call: TRBJ2-4; v_call: TRBV5-1; cdr3_aa: CASSNTSPLSKAKNIQYF
cdr3_length: 19; j_call: TRBJ2-6; v_call: TRBV5-1; cdr3_aa: CASSLGLAGPGSGANVLTF
cdr3_length: 14; j_call: TRBJ2-2; v_call: TRBV12-3/TRBV12-4; cdr3_aa: CASSYNTGLGELFF
cdr3_length: 15; j_call: TRBJ1-4; v_call: TRBV18; cdr3_aa: CASSPNQGAREKLFF
cdr3_length: 13; j_call: TRBJ2-7; v_call: TRBV20-1; cdr3_aa: CSAWTGVVNEQYF
cdr3_length: 15; j_call: TRBJ2-5; v_call: TRBV11-3; cdr3_aa: CASSLDPFGQETQYF
cdr3_length: 18; j_call: TRBJ2-6; v_call: TRBV7-9; cdr3_aa: CASSLGEASRPGANVLTF
cdr3_length: 19; j_call: TRBJ2-1; v_call: TRBV4-1; cdr3_aa: CASSLHLRTSGRVGDEQFF
cdr3_length: 11; j_call: TRBJ2-7; v_call: TRBV6-1; cdr3_aa: CASLGSYEQYF
cdr3_length: 15; j_call: TRBJ2-1; v_call: TRBV27; cdr3_aa: CASSWGGVSYNEQFF
cdr3_length: 17; j_call: TRBJ1-6; v_call: TRBV28; cdr3_aa: CASSPAGATTSNSPLHF
cdr3_length: 14; j_call: TRBJ2-2; v_call: TRBV2; cdr3_aa: CASRSGGTTGELFF
cdr3_length: 11; j_call: TRBJ2-5; v_call: TRBV29-1; cdr3_aa: CSGGRGETQYF
cdr3_length: 12; j_call: TRBJ2-5; v_call: TRBV29-1; cdr3_aa: CSVDRAYETQYF
cdr3_length: 15; j_call: TRBJ2-3; v_call: TRBV5-1; cdr3_aa: CASSTLAGVGDTQYF
cdr3_length: 17; j_call: TRBJ2-2; v_call: TRBV3-1; cdr3_aa: CASSQPMTRVGTGELFF
cdr3_length: 13; j_call: TRBJ1-2; v_call: TRBV24-1; cdr3_aa: CATKPGGNYGYTF
cdr3_length: 14; j_call: TRBJ1-6; v_call: TRBV6-1; cdr3_aa: CASNQDSANSPLHF